These 18 T cell receptor beta chains came from one sample sequenced in a study of T cells in localized non-small cell lung cancer (dated by TCRdb to about 2020). Library construction relied on the immunoSEQ multiplex PCR assay. In its TCRdb copy, this immuneACCESS table keeps in-frame sequences only and misses some clones. Where compared with another copy, unresolved V genes explain less than half of these, and the others have no known cause. The sample yields about 16,000 clones; around 84% were counted once. The ten largest clones capture approximately 20% of the sample. The material was peripheral blood, obtained before any cancer treatment. The receptors were gathered from a male donor older than 55 with stage I lung adenocarcinoma.

The chain recombines TRBV5-6 with TRBJ2-6, with D unclear. Trimming pared 0 bases from V and 5 bases from J, leaving 9 bases between. The CDR3 spans 15 residues. Germline CDR1 reads SGHDT; CDR2 reads YYEEEE. The CDR3 sequence is CASSLAGMRANVLTF. CDR3 coding DNA: TGTGCCAGCAGCTTGGCTGGTATGAGGGCCAACGTCCTGACTTTC.

V is TRBV7-9 and J is TRBJ1-2, with 8 bases matching TRBD1. The CDR3 spans 13 residues. Losses at the gene ends were 5 bases for V and 4 bases for J; bases not matched to a gene: 3. CDR1 is SEHNR and CDR2 is FQNEAQ in the germline V gene (reference sequence). The DNA of the CDR3 is TGTGCCAGCAGCGCTGGACAGGGCTATGGCTACACCTTC. Protein: CASSAGQGYGYTF. The full variable domain, completed using reference TRBV7-9 and TRBJ1-2, is DTGVSQNPRHKITKRGQNVTFRCDPISEHNRLYWYRQTLGQGPEFLTYFQNEAQLEKSRLLSDRFSAERPKGSFSTLEIQRTEQGDSAMYLCASSAGQGYGYTFGSGTRLTVV.

This sequence joins TRBV11-2 and TRBJ1-4, with D unclear. Germline V gene lookup returns CDR1 SGHAT and CDR2 FQNNGV. CDR3 length equals 12 residues. The V gene lost 5 bases and the J gene lost 8 bases, with 9 bases spanning the gap. CDR3 sequence reads: CASSPTREKLFF. CDR3 nucleotides: TGTGCCAGCAGCCCTACACGGGAAAAACTGTTTTTT.

This clone has a handful of counts. J is TRBJ1-2 and V is TRBV5-8, with D unresolved. The CDR3 loop spans 13 amino acids. The germline V and J ends were trimmed by 0 bases and 4 bases, with 7 bases remaining between them. Germline CDR1 reads SGHTS; CDR2 reads YDEGEE. DNA of the CDR3: TGTGCCAGCAGCTTGGGCCACCTCTATGGCTACACCTTC. Protein: CASSLGHLYGYTF. Variable domain in full (rest from reference TRBV5-8 and TRBJ1-2): EAGVTQSPTHLIKTRGQQATLRCSPISGHTSVYWYQQALGLGLQFLLWYDEGEERNRGNFPPRFSGRQFPNYSSELNVNALELEDSALYLCASSLGHLYGYTFGSGTRLTVV.

Sample share makes this clone medium-sized. J is TRBJ1-3 and V is TRBV2; the D is unclear. The CDR3 has 14 amino acids. Trimming shortened V by 6 bases and J by 1 base, and 10 bases separated the two germline ends. Germline V gives CDR1 SNHLY, CDR2 FYNNEI. The CDR3 bases are TGTGCCAGCAGCGTGACTGATTCTGGAAACACCATATATTTT. Translated, it gives CASSVTDSGNTIYF.

V and J are TRBV7-2 and TRBJ1-1; unclear D gene. The CDR3 extends over 14 amino acids. Germline V gene sequence: CDR1 SGHTA, CDR2 FQGNSA. Between the trimmed V and J ends, which lost 1 base and 6 bases, there was a span of 12 bases. This chain's CDR3 is CASSLDSFVAEAFF. The CDR3 bases are TGTGCCAGCAGCTTAGACAGCTTTGTTGCTGAAGCTTTCTTT.

The chain links TRBV5-6 to TRBJ1-4; D is possibly TRBD1 (5 bases). V was shortened by 2 bases and J by 6 bases, with 11 bases between the two germline ends. CDR1 is SGHDT, CDR2 YYEEEE, per germline. This CDR3 is built from 14 residues. CDR3 in DNA: TGTGCCAGCAGCTTCGGGGGTCGAGATGAAAAACTGTTTTTT. Translating gives CASSFGGRDEKLFF. The full variable domain, with the rest looked up from reference TRBV5-6 and TRBJ1-4, is DAGVTQSPTHLIKTRGQQVTLRCSPKSGHDTVSWYQQALGQGPQFIFQYYEEEERQRGNFPDRFSGHQFPNYSSELNVNALLLGDSALYLCASSFGGRDEKLFFGSGTQLSVL.

This chain links TRBV19 with TRBJ2-3, with 15 bases aligning to TRBD2. CDR1 is LNHDA, CDR2 SQIVND, per germline (reference sequence). This CDR3 has 15 amino acids. J lost 10 bases, V lost 5 bases, and 7 bases had no gene match. CDR3 sequence: CASSEGTSGRKAQYF. The CDR3 DNA sequence: TGTGCCAGTAGTGAGGGGACTAGCGGGAGGAAGGCGCAGTATTTT.

As to this clone: This sample also contains other DNA sequences that code for the same CDR3. J is TRBJ2-3 and V is TRBV7-9, with unresolved D. The germline CDR1 and CDR2 sequences are SEHNR and FQNEAQ (reference sequence). The CDR3 is made up of 12 amino acids. V was cut by 4 bases and J by 6 bases, with 8 bases left in between. This CDR3 is CASSSGGDTQYF. Here the CDR3 DNA reads TGTGCCAGCAGCTCGGGCGGTGATACGCAGTATTTT.

This clone came up once. V gene TRBV28 combines with J gene TRBJ2-7; no reliable D call. The ends were cut back, 7 bases at V and 1 base at J, with 8 bases in the middle. The CDR3 consists of 12 residues. In germline, CDR1 is MDHEN, CDR2 SYDVKM. CDR3 sequence (DNA): TGTGCCAGCAATAAGGGTTCCTACGAGCAGTACTTC. Translation: CASNKGSYEQYF.

The V gene is TRBV28, the J gene TRBJ1-5; 8 nucleotides align to TRBD1. V trimming: 4 bases; J trimming: 4 bases; junction bases outside the gene matches: 9. There are 16 residues in the CDR3. Germline values: CDR1 MDHEN, CDR2 SYDVKM. CDR3 bases: TGTGCCAGCAGTTCCCCCCAGGACAGGGTAAATCAGCCCCAGCATTTT. Translating it yields CASSSPQDRVNQPQHF.

This chain links TRBV6-1 with TRBJ2-5; D not certain. The CDR3 is made up of 13 amino acids. Trimming stripped 4 bases from V and 2 bases from J, with 8 bases between. Germline V gene lookup returns CDR1 MNHNS and CDR2 SASEGT. The CDR3, as DNA: TGTGCCAGCAGTGGGAAGGAACAAGAGACCCAGTACTTC. As protein: CASSGKEQETQYF.

This clone was found a few times. The rearrangement links TRBV4-2 to TRBJ1-2; unclear D gene. Between the trimmed V and J ends, which lost 0 bases and 0 bases, there was a span of 11 bases. The CDR3 covers 16 residues. CDR1 and CDR2 from the germline V gene are LGHNA and YNFKEQ. CDR3 amino acids: CASSQDRTVPNYGYTF. The CDR3 DNA follows: TGTGCCAGCAGCCAAGATAGGACTGTTCCTAACTATGGCTACACCTTC.

The V gene is TRBV18, the J gene TRBJ1-1; no reliable D call. The germline gives CDR1 KGHSH, CDR2 LQKENI. V dropped 2 bases and J dropped 2 bases, with 12 bases sitting between them. The CDR3 is 15 residues long. The CDR3 bases are TGTGCCAGCTCACCAGCTACGGGCCGTAACACTGAAGCTTTCTTT. This codes for CASSPATGRNTEAFF.

V usage is TRBV5-8 and J usage is TRBJ1-6, with 7 bases lining up with TRBD1. Germline V CDR1 and CDR2: SGHTS, YDEGEE. The CDR3 runs 16 residues. V gave up 4 bases and J gave up 7 bases; unmatched junction bases: 11. The CDR3 DNA is TGTGCCAGCAGCCTCAAGGGACAGCCTCAAAATTCACCCCTCCACTTT. Its translation is CASSLKGQPQNSPLHF.

The rearrangement joins TRBV7-2 to TRBJ2-5; perhaps TRBD2 as D (6 bases). With 5 bases removed from V and 5 bases from J, the gap between germline ends came to 18 bases. Germline V lookup: CDR1 SGHTA, CDR2 FQGNSA. CDR3 length equals 15 residues. The CDR3 bases are TGTGCCAGCAGCAATTGGGATTCTAGCGTGGAGACCCAGTACTTC. Its translation: CASSNWDSSVETQYF.

The V gene is TRBV28, the J gene TRBJ2-5, with TRBD2 matching 7 bases. The V gene end was trimmed by 3 bases and the J gene end by 5 bases; junction bases not matched to a gene: 9. Germline assignment: CDR1 MDHEN and CDR2 SYDVKM. The CDR3 consists of 15 residues. The CDR3 region has the DNA TGTGCCAGCAGTTTTCAGCGGGCGGGGGTGGAGACCCAGTACTTC. Translating gives CASSFQRAGVETQYF.

This chain joins TRBV5-6 and TRBJ2-1; 7 bases align to TRBD2. V lost 3 bases to trimming and J lost 3 bases; unmatched junction nucleotides: 6. CDR3 length: 15 amino acids. CDR1 is SGHDT and CDR2 is YYEEEE in the germline V gene. The CDR3 is CASSSLRDYYNEQFF. CDR3 coding DNA: TGTGCCAGCAGCTCCCTCCGGGACTACTACAATGAGCAGTTCTTC.